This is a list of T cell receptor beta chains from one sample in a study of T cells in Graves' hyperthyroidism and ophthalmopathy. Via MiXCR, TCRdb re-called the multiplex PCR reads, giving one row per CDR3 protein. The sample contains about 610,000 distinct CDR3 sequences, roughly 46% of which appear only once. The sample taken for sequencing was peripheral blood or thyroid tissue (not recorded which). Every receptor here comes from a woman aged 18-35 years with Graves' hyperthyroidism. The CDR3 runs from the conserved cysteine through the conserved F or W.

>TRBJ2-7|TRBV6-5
CASSYSWQYF
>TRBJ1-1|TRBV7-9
CASSFDSTNTEAFF
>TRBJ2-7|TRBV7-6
CASSLGRDGYEQYF
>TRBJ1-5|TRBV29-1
CSVSQGRGMGEHF
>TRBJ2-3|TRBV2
CASSDRRTSSTDTQYF
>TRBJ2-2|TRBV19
CASSIGNRGTGELFF
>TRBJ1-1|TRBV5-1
CASSLSRSTEAFF
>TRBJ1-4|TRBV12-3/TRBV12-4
CASSSSSGTEKLFF
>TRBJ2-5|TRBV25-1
CASSDDRGPMGKETQYF
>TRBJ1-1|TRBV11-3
CASRARGVGTEAFF
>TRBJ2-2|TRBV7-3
CASSLPRVRANTGELFF
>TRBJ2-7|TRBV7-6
CASSKGLAVSYEQYF
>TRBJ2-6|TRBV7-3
CASSLKSGAGANVLTF
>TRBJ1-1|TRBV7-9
CASSYSGRAEAFF
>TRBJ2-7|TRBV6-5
CASSYKGEEQYF
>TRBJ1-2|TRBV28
CATTGTDYGYTF
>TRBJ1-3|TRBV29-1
CSVEATFSGNTIYF
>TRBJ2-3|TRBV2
CASSDLLGPNTDTQYF
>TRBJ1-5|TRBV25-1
CASSAGPSNQPQHF
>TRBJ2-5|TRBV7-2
CASSLAPLPGPRVQETQYF
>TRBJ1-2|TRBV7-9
CASSIVQINYGYTF
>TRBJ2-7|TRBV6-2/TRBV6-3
CASSWKAIYEQYF
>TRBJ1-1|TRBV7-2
CASSQDLGGPNTEAFF
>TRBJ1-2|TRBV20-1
CSAPRLYGYTF
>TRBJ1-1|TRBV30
CAWSEWVGSDTEAFF
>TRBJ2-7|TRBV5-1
CASSLVSVSVAGAYEQYF
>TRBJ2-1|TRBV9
CASSVRGLAGGFEEQFF
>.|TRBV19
CASSLAGGSYEQFF
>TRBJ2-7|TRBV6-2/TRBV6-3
CASSRAAGGRYEQYF
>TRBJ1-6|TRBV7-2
CASSYPQGSYNSPLHF
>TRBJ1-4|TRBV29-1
CSVREQGEKLFF
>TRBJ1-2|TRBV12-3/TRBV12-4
CASSLAGTAYGYTF
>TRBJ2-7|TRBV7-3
CASSVGREQYF
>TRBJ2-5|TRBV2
CASSLTAYQETQYF
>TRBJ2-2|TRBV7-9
CASSLSTSGAGELFF
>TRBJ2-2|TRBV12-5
CASGPGTGELFF
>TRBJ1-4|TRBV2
CASSEDNPTGSEKLFF
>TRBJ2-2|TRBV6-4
CASSEDRGARTGELFF
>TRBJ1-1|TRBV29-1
CSLGQGSEAFF
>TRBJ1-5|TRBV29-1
CSSYRDGNQPQHF
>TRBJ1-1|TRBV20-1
CSARDSNRIHTEAFF
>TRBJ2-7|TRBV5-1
CASSLAGLGYEQYF
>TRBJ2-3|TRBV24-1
CATSDRGTSGRTDTQYF
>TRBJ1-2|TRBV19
CASTQRGLSGYTF
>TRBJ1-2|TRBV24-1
CATSDQGNYGYTF
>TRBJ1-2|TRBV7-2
CASSLSARAADGYTF
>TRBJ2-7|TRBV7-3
CASSSIAGGPGYEQYF
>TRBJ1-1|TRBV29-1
CSVRAGIGTEAFF
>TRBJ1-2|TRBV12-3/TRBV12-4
CASSFGPNYGYTF
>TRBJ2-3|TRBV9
CASSVRDGLSTDTQYF
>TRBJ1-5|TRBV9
CASNQAGFSNQPQHF